The following is a TCR beta chain sequence with its context. Antigen: not known. The sample comes from a study of CD8+ T cells in alopecia areata. Reverse transcription of extracted RNA yielded cDNA, which provided the sequencing template. Sequencing was performed with immunoSEQ multiplex PCR; in TCRdb, only in-frame clones are kept and a portion is missing. Of 150,000 to 200,000 clones detected, around 64% appear once; the ten largest clones hold 1.3%. As for treatment: oral pan-JAK inhibitor, 5-10 mg twice daily. The study's findings and limits: In blood and scalp, many expanded lesional clones persisted during tofacitinib.

The origin of this receptor is a human donor with alopecia areata. The sequencing here drew on CD4+ T cells sorted from blood, taken at week 49, from a patient treated with tofacitinib.

The DNA for the CDR3 is TGTGCCTGGGGACGGAACTACGAGCAGTACTTC. This gives the protein CAWGRNYEQYF. The chain carries TRBV30 and TRBJ2-7; D is uncertain. Per germline, CDR1 GTSNPN and CDR2 SVGIG (reference sequence). There are 11 residues in the CDR3. V lost 5 bases, J lost 3 bases, and 8 bases lay in between.